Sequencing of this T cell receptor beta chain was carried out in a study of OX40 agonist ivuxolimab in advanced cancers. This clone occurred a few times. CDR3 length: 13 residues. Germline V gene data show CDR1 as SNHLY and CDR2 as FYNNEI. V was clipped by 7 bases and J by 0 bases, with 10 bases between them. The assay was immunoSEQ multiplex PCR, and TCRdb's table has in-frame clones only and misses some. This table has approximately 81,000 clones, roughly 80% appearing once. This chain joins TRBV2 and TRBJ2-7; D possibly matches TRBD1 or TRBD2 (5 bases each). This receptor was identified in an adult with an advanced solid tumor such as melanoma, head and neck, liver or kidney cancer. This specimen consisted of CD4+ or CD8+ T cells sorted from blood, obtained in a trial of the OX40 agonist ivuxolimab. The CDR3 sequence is CASTEGISYEQYF. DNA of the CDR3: TGTGCCAGCACAGAGGGGATCTCCTACGAGCAGTACTTC.